A selection of T cell receptor beta chains follows, all from one sample in a study of CD8 T cells in ankylosing spondylitis. MiXCR, run by TCRdb on the 5' RACE reads, gives a single entry per CDR3 protein. Of 200,000 to 300,000 distinct CDR3 sequences listed, roughly 32% are singletons. The specimen was blood, either unsorted or a sorted T cell fraction (not recorded which). These receptors came from a male donor with ankylosing spondylitis or in good health (not recorded which). Both conserved end residues are part of each CDR3. The D gene is left open where the match is weak. Size is omitted from some rows. Given values are once, few, many or a class for expanded clones.

DNA | CDR3 | J | D | V | size
TGTGCCAGCAGCCCCGGGATAATGGGCACTCAAGCTTTCTTT | CASSPGIMGTQAFF | TRBJ1-1 | NA | TRBV9 | NA
TGCAGCGAAGTGAAGATGAACACTGAAGCTTTCTTT | CSEVKMNTEAFF | TRBJ1-1 | NA | TRBV29-1 | NA
TGTGCCAGCAGCCAAGAGGTCAACGGGGACGGAGGCTACACCTTC | CASSQEVNGDGGYTF | TRBJ1-2 | NA | TRBV3-1 | once
TGCAGCGTTGTAGTAGCTCCAGGCCAAGAGACCCAGTACTTC | CSVVVAPGQETQYF | TRBJ2-5 | NA | TRBV29-1 | few
TGCAGTGCTAGCGTAGGTGGCGGCTACGAGCAGTACTTC | CSASVGGGYEQYF | TRBJ2-7 | NA | TRBV20-1 | NA
TGCAGTGCTAGAGAATCGGGGGACAGTTCTCGGGGGGCCAACGTCCTGACTTTC | CSARESGDSSRGANVLTF | TRBJ2-6 | NA | TRBV20-1 | NA
TGCGCCAGCAGTGACAGCATGAACACTGAAGCTTTCTTT | CASSDSMNTEAFF | TRBJ1-1 | NA | TRBV10-2 | NA
TGTGCCAGCAGCTTAGTAACAGACTCCGCGGCTTCACCCCTCCACTTT | CASSLVTDSAASPLHF | TRBJ1-6 | NA | TRBV11-2 | NA
TGCAGTGCGACAGGACGGATTTATAATTCACCCCTCCACTTT | CSATGRIYNSPLHF | TRBJ1-6 | NA | TRBV20-1 | few
TGCAGTGCTAGAGATGCGGGACAGCCTCTGTACGAGCAGTACTTC | CSARDAGQPLYEQYF | TRBJ2-7 | NA | TRBV20-1 | NA
TGCAGTGCTGGGAACAGGGGGCGCCTGTCCTCTGAGCAGTTCTTC | CSAGNRGRLSSEQFF | TRBJ2-1 | TRBD1 | TRBV20-1 | many
TGTGCTAGTGGTTTGGGTCAGGGCGGCACCGGGGAGCTGTTTTTT | CASGLGQGGTGELFF | TRBJ2-2 | NA | TRBV12-5 | NA
TGTGCCAGCAGCTTATCAATGGCGGGGGGTTCACCTAATGAGCAGTTCTTC | CASSLSMAGGSPNEQFF | TRBJ2-1 | TRBD2 | TRBV7-6 | NA
TGCAGTGCCCTGGACAGGGTCGGTGGCTACGAGCAGTACTTC | CSALDRVGGYEQYF | TRBJ2-7 | TRBD1 | TRBV20-1 | few
TGCAGTGCTAGATACAATCGTAACACAGGGGGCTACACAGATACGCAGTATTTT | CSARYNRNTGGYTDTQYF | TRBJ2-3 | TRBD1 | TRBV20-1 | few
TGTGCCAGCAGTTTAGGGCGACCCACGCGCGGCTACACCTTC | CASSLGRPTRGYTF | TRBJ1-2 | NA | TRBV27 | NA
TGCAGTGCTAGAGATCGGGGGGAAATCTATGGCTACACCTTC | CSARDRGEIYGYTF | TRBJ1-2 | NA | TRBV20-1 | once
TGCAGTGCACCGCGACAGGGAGGGCCTAATGAAAAACTGTTTTTT | CSAPRQGGPNEKLFF | TRBJ1-4 | TRBD1 | TRBV20-1 | NA
TGTGCCAGCAGTGAGCAGGGGGGTGAGCAGTACTTC | CASSEQGGEQYF | TRBJ2-7 | NA | TRBV6-1 | NA
TGTGCCAGCAGTCCAGGGCGGGTTGATACGCAGTATTTT | CASSPGRVDTQYF | TRBJ2-3 | NA | TRBV12-3/TRBV12-4 | few
TGTGCCAGCAGCTTAGACCCAGGGATCTACGAGCAGTACTTC | CASSLDPGIYEQYF | TRBJ2-7 | NA | TRBV11-2 | NA
TGCAGTGCTAGAGATCCGACCACAGATACGCAGTATTTT | CSARDPTTDTQYF | TRBJ2-3 | NA | TRBV20-1 | few
TGCAGTGCTAGTAAGGGTTCCTACAATGAGCAGTTCTTC | CSASKGSYNEQFF | TRBJ2-1 | NA | TRBV20-1 | few
TGTGCCAGCAGTGCAGGGACCCGGCACCACGAGCAGTACTTC | CASSAGTRHHEQYF | TRBJ2-7 | NA | TRBV12-3/TRBV12-4 | NA
TGTGCCAGCAGCCCGACAGGGAGTGGGTACGAGCAGTACTTC | CASSPTGSGYEQYF | TRBJ2-7 | TRBD1 | TRBV28 | NA
TGCAGTGCTAGTCAGGGTGACTATGGCTACACCTTC | CSASQGDYGYTF | TRBJ1-2 | NA | TRBV20-1 | NA
TGCAGCGTTGCCCGACTACACAAGTACAACACAGATACGCAGTATTTT | CSVARLHKYNTDTQYF | TRBJ2-3 | NA | TRBV29-1 | many
TGCAGTGCTAGTGTAGGCCTCTATGGCTACACCTTC | CSASVGLYGYTF | TRBJ1-2 | NA | TRBV20-1 | few
TGTGCCAGCAGTTTCTACGACAACACCGGGGAGCTGTTTTTT | CASSFYDNTGELFF | TRBJ2-2 | NA | TRBV27 | NA
TGTGCCAGCAGTTTCCGTGAGCAGTTCTTC | CASSFREQFF | TRBJ2-1 | NA | TRBV12-3/TRBV12-4 | few
TGTGCCACACAGGGGGCGCGTGGCTACACCTTC | CATQGARGYTF | TRBJ1-2 | TRBD1 | TRBV6-5 | many
TGTGCCAGCACCTCGACCCATGGCTACACCTTC | CASTSTHGYTF | TRBJ1-2 | NA | TRBV12-3/TRBV12-4 | NA
TGCAGCGTTACACGGCCTGATACGCAGTATTTT | CSVTRPDTQYF | TRBJ2-3 | NA | TRBV29-1 | NA
TGCGCCAGCAGCTTGGGGGACAGCCTAGATACGCAGTATTTT | CASSLGDSLDTQYF | TRBJ2-3 | TRBD1 | TRBV5-1 | NA
TGTGCCAGCAGCCCCCGGGGGCTAACAGATACGCAGTATTTT | CASSPRGLTDTQYF | TRBJ2-3 | NA | TRBV7-2 | NA
TGCAGTGCTCGACAGGGATCTTTCACCGGGGAGCTGTTTTTT | CSARQGSFTGELFF | TRBJ2-2 | TRBD1 | TRBV20-1 | once
TGTGCCAGCAGTTTCGCGTGGGGGGATCACAATGAGCAGTTCTTC | CASSFAWGDHNEQFF | TRBJ2-1 | NA | TRBV12-3/TRBV12-4 | few
TGCAGCGGATCTAGCACAGATACGCAGTATTTT | CSGSSTDTQYF | TRBJ2-3 | NA | TRBV29-1 | NA
TGTGCCAGCAGCAAAACCCCCTGGAGATCCAGCACAGATACGCAGTATTTT | CASSKTPWRSSTDTQYF | TRBJ2-3 | NA | TRBV21-1 | NA
TGTGCCAGCAGTTCCTCCGGGGGGGGCGGATTGAATGGCTACACCTTC | CASSSSGGGGLNGYTF | TRBJ1-2 | NA | TRBV12-3/TRBV12-4 | NA
TGCAGCGCCTACTCTGGGAAAATGGATACGCAGTATTTT | CSAYSGKMDTQYF | TRBJ2-3 | NA | TRBV29-1 | few
TGCGCCAGCAGCTCCCACGATAACACCGGGGAGCTGTTTTTT | CASSSHDNTGELFF | TRBJ2-2 | NA | TRBV5-1 | few
TGCAGTGCTACCTTCAGCCCAGCACTCAATGAGCAGTTCTTC | CSATFSPALNEQFF | TRBJ2-1 | NA | TRBV20-1 | NA